This T cell receptor (beta chain) stems from a study of T cell responses to AZD1222 COVID-19 vaccine. Findings and limits, study-wide: Donors were mostly white British, more females; clonal diversity possibly underestimated.

About this clone itself: The antigen is not known.

Assay: immunoSEQ multiplex PCR; the TCRdb copy retains only in-frame clones and omits some. The sample includes over 130,000 clones, roughly nine tenths seen only once; the top ten take less than 5%. The germline V gene encodes CDR1 SGHRS and CDR2 YFSETQ. V was clipped by 1 base and J by 10 bases, with 15 bases between them. The CDR3 spans 15 residues. V usage is TRBV5-1 and J usage is TRBJ1-6; tentatively, D is TRBD1 (5 bases). This sequence was found in an adult who received the AZD1222 COVID-19 vaccine. Source: peripheral blood, taken 28 days after the second AZD1222 dose. CDR3 residues: CASSLSGQGRSPLHF. The CDR3 nucleotides read TGCGCCAGCAGCTTGTCGGGGCAGGGAAGGTCACCCCTCCACTTT.